This TCR beta chain was observed in a study of blood T cell repertoires in COVID-19. For the study at large: Sites across the United States, Italy and Spain contributed samples from acute and convalescent COVID-19.

The Seattle patients, enrolled during active infection, were followed longitudinally. Sequenced by immunoSEQ multiplex PCR; TCRdb stores in-frame clones only, minus some. Among some 73,000 clones listed, approximately 85% were seen once. Germline V CDR1 and CDR2: SGDLS, YYNGEE. This CDR3 spans 15 amino acids. The ends were cut back, 0 bases at V and 8 bases at J, with 15 bases in the middle. The rearrangement joins TRBV9 to TRBJ1-5; maybe TRBD1 (5 bases). The sequence came from a man aged 50-59 years with COVID-19, enrolled during active disease. Material for sequencing was peripheral blood. The CDR3 DNA reads TGTGCCAGCAGCGTAGCTCCGTCGGGGGGGGAGCCCCAGCATTTT. Translating it yields CASSVAPSGGEPQHF.